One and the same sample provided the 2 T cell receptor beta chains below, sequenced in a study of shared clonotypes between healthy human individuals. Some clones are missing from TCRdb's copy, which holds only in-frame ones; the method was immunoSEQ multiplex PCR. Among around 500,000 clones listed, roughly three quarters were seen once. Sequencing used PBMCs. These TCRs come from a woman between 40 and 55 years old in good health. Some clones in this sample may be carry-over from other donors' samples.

CDR3 in DNA: TGTGCCAGCAGCTTGGGCAGCTGGGGCTATGGCTACACCTTC. Translating it yields CASSLGSWGYGYTF. This chain joins TRBV5-6 and TRBJ1-2; D call uncertain. From germline, CDR1 is SGHDT and CDR2 YYEEEE. V was cut by 0 bases and J by 4 bases, with 10 bases left in between. The CDR3 length is 14 residues.

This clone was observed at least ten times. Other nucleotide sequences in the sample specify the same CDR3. CDR3 DNA sequence: TGTGCCAGCAGCTTAGTCGGGGGACAGGGGAACATTCAGTACTTC. This sequence encodes CASSLVGGQGNIQYF. This chain links TRBV7-2 with TRBJ2-4; TRBD1 matches 10 bases. V shed 1 base, J shed 7 bases, and the junction held 4 bases outside the gene matches. The CDR3 spans 15 residues. From germline, CDR1 is SGHTA and CDR2 FQGNSA.